The next 11 T cell receptor beta chains were all read from a single sample in a study of T cell responses to AZD1222 COVID-19 vaccine. This table comes from immunoSEQ multiplex PCR, and its TCRdb copy is limited to in-frame clones, with some not included. The sample shows approximately 100,000 clones, more than 90% of them seen only once. The input for sequencing was peripheral blood, taken on day 0 of AZD1222 vaccination. The receptors stem from an adult in good health.

V and J are TRBV5-5 and TRBJ1-4; 9 nucleotides line up with TRBD1. The CDR3 is 15 amino acids. The trim removed 3 bases at V and 7 bases at J, leaving 7 bases unmatched. Germline values: CDR1 SGHKS, CDR2 YYEKEE (reference sequence). Written as DNA, the CDR3 is TGTGCCAGCAGCTCTCACAGGGGGCCGGTTGAAAAACTGTTTTTT. The encoded protein is CASSSHRGPVEKLFF.

The chain joins TRBV27 to TRBJ2-1; 11 positions match TRBD2. CDR1 is MNHEY, CDR2 SMNVEV, per germline (reference sequence). The CDR3 has 15 amino acids. The V and J ends lost 5 bases and 10 bases, in that order; junction bases with no gene match: 10. The CDR3 DNA sequence: TGTGCCAGCAGTATACTAGCGGGAGTTGTATTAGAGCAGTTCTTC. Protein: CASSILAGVVLEQFF.

The chain recombines TRBV6-5 with TRBJ2-7; D ambiguous. The CDR3 length is 12 residues. Per germline, CDR1 MNHEY and CDR2 SVGAGI. The V end was cut by 4 bases, the J end by 4 bases, with 8 bases between. The chain's CDR3 is CASSSAGYEQYF. The CDR3 region has the DNA TGTGCCAGCAGTTCCGCCGGTTACGAGCAGTACTTC.

The chain links TRBV30 to TRBJ1-4; D possibly corresponds to TRBD1 (5 bases). Germline assignment: CDR1 GTSNPN and CDR2 SVGIG (reference sequence). This CDR3 is 14 amino acids long. Trimming pared 0 bases from V and 11 bases from J, leaving 16 bases between. This chain's CDR3 is CAWSVRGQGGKLFF. The CDR3 coding sequence is TGTGCCTGGAGTGTACGAGGGCAGGGAGGGAAACTGTTTTTT.

The chain couples TRBV27 to TRBJ2-6; weak D call: TRBD1 (5 bases). This CDR3 has 16 residues. Trimming removed 7 bases at V and 0 bases at J, with 13 bases between. Germline V gene sequence: CDR1 MNHEY, CDR2 SMNVEV (reference sequence). DNA of the CDR3: TGTGCCAGCAAGGGGCAGGATCTCTCTGGGGCCAACGTCCTGACTTTC. The encoded protein is CASKGQDLSGANVLTF.

This clone was seen once. This rearrangement joins TRBV5-6 to TRBJ1-1; weak D call: TRBD1 (6 bases). The CDR3 has 15 amino acids. Germline V gene data show CDR1 as SGHDT and CDR2 as YYEEEE. The ends were cut back, 3 bases at V and 2 bases at J, with 14 bases in the middle. CDR3 DNA: TGTGCCAGCAGCTCTACAACAGGGTTTAACACTGAAGCTTTCTTT. It specifies CASSSTTGFNTEAFF.

The V and J genes are TRBV27 and TRBJ2-1, with TRBD2 matching 7 bases. Germline CDR1 is MNHEY and CDR2 is SMNVEV (reference sequence). V trimming: 3 bases; J trimming: 5 bases; junction bases outside the gene matches: 10. The CDR3 totals 16 residues. The CDR3 coding sequence is TGTGCCAGCAGTTTTGCACTAGCGATGGGAAACAATGAGCAGTTCTTC. It translates to CASSFALAMGNNEQFF.

This clone has just one count. The same CDR3 can be traced to other DNA sequences in this sample. This chain connects TRBV5-1 to TRBJ2-3; 8 bases agree with TRBD2. The CDR3 loop spans 14 amino acids. V shed 4 bases, J shed 4 bases, and the junction held 5 bases outside the gene matches. The germline CDR1 and CDR2 sequences are SGHRS and YFSETQ. Written as DNA, the CDR3 is TGCGCCAGCAGCCCTGGACTAGCATCAGATACGCAGTATTTT. Translating it yields CASSPGLASDTQYF.

This clone came up a few times. The CDR3 region has the DNA TGTGCCAGCAGCTTACTATTAGGAAGATTGGAGAACACTGAAGCTTTCTTT. Its translation: CASSLLLGRLENTEAFF. The rearrangement links TRBV7-9 to TRBJ1-1; unclear D gene. V was trimmed by 2 bases and J by 1 base, leaving 17 bases between them. Germline V gene sequence: CDR1 SEHNR, CDR2 FQNEAQ (reference sequence). The CDR3 has 17 residues. Full variable domain (remainder filled in from reference TRBV7-9 and TRBJ1-1): DTGVSQNPRHKITKRGQNVTFRCDPISEHNRLYWYRQTLGQGPEFLTYFQNEAQLEKSRLLSDRFSAERPKGSFSTLEIQRTEQGDSAMYLCASSLLLGRLENTEAFFGQGTRLTVV.

The chain joins TRBV19 to TRBJ1-1; tentative D call: TRBD1 (6 bases). Germline CDR1 reads LNHDA; CDR2 reads SQIVND (reference sequence). The CDR3 consists of 14 residues. Trimming took 2 bases from V and 5 from J, leaving 12 bases between them. The CDR3 loop reads CASSIYRERTEAFF. CDR3 in DNA: TGTGCCAGTAGTATATACAGGGAGAGGACTGAAGCTTTCTTT.

The chain carries TRBV6-2 or TRBV6-3 and TRBJ2-7; TRBD2 might be the D (5 bases). CDR1 MNHEY and CDR2 SVGEGT come from the germline V gene. The CDR3 sequence is 14 residues long. V was shortened by 6 bases and J by 4 bases, with 16 bases between the two germline ends. The CDR3 DNA follows: TGTGCCAGCAGCGTTACGGGAAATAGGTACGAGCAGTACTTC. Protein sequence: CASSVTGNRYEQYF.